This TCR beta chain was sequenced in a study of vaccination and CD4 T cells after COVID-19. The study's findings and limits: Of the reactive clones in convalescent patients, a median about 90% showed up only post-vaccination.

Sequenced with the Oncomine TCR Beta short-read assay was DNA taken from cultured CD4+ T cells. CD4+ T cells were cultured, and genomic DNA was extracted from them. TCRdb reanalysed the PCR reads using MiXCR and keeps one entry per CDR3 protein. The sample has 10,000 to 15,000 distinct CDR3 sequences; 50% to 75% are singletons. Trimming shortened V by 0 bases and J by 7 bases, and 18 bases separated the two germline ends. The CDR3 covers 15 residues. Germline V gene data show CDR1 as DFQATT and CDR2 as SNEGSKA (reference sequence). Specified treatment: roughly 10-day PBMC culture with coronavirus spike peptide pools or control peptides (ViraFEST assay). Notes on this clonotype: Its specificity is unknown.

The chain combines TRBV20-1 with TRBJ1-2; D is unclear. This clonotype was obtained from a human donor who had recovered from COVID-19. Sequencing was done on a sample of CD4+ T cells from blood, cultured in vitro. CDR3 loop: CSARDPIGGISGYTF. The CDR3 DNA follows: TGCAGTGCTAGAGACCCCATAGGAGGGATCAGTGGCTACACCTTC.